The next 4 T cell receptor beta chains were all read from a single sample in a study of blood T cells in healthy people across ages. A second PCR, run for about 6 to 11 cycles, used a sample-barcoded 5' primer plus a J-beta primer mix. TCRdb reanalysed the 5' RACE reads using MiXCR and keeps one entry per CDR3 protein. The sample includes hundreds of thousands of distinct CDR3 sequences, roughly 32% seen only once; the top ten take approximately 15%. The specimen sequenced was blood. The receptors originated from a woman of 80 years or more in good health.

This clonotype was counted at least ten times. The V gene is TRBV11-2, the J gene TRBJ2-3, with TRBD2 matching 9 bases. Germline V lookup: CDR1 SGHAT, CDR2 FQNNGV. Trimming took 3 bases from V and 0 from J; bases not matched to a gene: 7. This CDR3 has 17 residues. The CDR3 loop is CASSFWGRGGSTDTQYF. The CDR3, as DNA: TGTGCCAGCAGCTTTTGGGGGCGGGGGGGAAGCACAGATACGCAGTATTTT.

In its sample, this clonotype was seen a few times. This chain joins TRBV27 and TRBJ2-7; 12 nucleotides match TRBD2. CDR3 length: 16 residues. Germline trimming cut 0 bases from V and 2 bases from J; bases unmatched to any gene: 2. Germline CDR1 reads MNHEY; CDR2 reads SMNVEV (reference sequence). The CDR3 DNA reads TGTGCCAGCAGTTTATCGAGGACTAGCGGGGCCTACGAGCAGTACTTC. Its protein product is CASSLSRTSGAYEQYF.

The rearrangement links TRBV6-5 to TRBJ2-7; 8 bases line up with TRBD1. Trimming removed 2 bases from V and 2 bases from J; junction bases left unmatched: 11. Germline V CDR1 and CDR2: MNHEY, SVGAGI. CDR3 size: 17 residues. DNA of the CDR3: TGTGCCAGCAGTTACCGCGGTAGGGGGACAGGAACCTACGAGCAGTACTTC. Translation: CASSYRGRGTGTYEQYF.

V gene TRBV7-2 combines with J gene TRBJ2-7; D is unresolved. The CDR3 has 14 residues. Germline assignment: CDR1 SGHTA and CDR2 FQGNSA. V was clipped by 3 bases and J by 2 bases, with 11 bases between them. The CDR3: CASSLGRLTYEQYF. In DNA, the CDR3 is TGTGCCAGCAGCTTGGGAAGACTGACCTACGAGCAGTACTTC.